This passage covers 24 T cell receptor beta chains from one sample sequenced in a study of cytomegalovirus exposure and HLA in healthy donors. Sequencing was performed with immunoSEQ multiplex PCR; in TCRdb, only in-frame clones are kept and a portion is missing. The data show 110,000 to 150,000 clones, approximately 94% seen once. Sample: PBMCs. These receptors all stem from a young man in good health and CMV-seropositive.

The V gene is TRBV19, the J gene TRBJ2-2, with D perhaps TRBD2 (5 bases). The CDR3 length is 16 residues. Germline-derived CDR1 and CDR2 are LNHDA and SQIVND (reference sequence). The V and J ends lost 5 bases and 3 bases respectively, with 16 bases between them. The CDR3 nucleotides are TGTGCCAGTAGTCGGGGAGACACCTTGGACACCGGGGAGCTGTTTTTT. It specifies CASSRGDTLDTGELFF.

In its sample, this clone was seen a few times. This chain links TRBV5-1 with TRBJ1-2; the match to TRBD1 covers 7 bases. From germline, CDR1 is SGHRS and CDR2 YFSETQ. The CDR3 sequence is 14 residues long. Germline trimming cut 3 bases from V and 7 bases from J; bases unmatched to any gene: 9. The CDR3 loop reads CASSSKTGSVGYTF. In nucleotides, the CDR3 is TGCGCCAGCAGCTCTAAGACAGGGTCCGTTGGCTACACCTTC.

This clone was found once. The same CDR3 also results from other DNA sequences found in this sample. The rearrangement links TRBV2 to TRBJ2-2; 9 bases line up with TRBD2. The CDR3 contains 20 residues. V was clipped by 6 bases and J by 0 bases; unmatched bases: 17. CDR1 and CDR2 from the germline V gene are SNHLY and FYNNEI. The CDR3, as DNA: TGTGCCAGCAGCCCTACGGGATTAGCGGGAGATATCGCGAACACCGGGGAGCTGTTTTTT. The encoded protein is CASSPTGLAGDIANTGELFF.

The chain has TRBV5-6 and TRBJ2-1; 10 bases line up with TRBD2. The CDR3 sequence is 16 residues long. From germline, CDR1 is SGHDT and CDR2 YYEEEE. V trimming: 0 bases; J trimming: 8 bases; junction bases outside the gene matches: 8. The CDR3 DNA reads as TGTGCCAGCAGCTTGGGGCTAGCGGGAGAGGGCTATGAGCAGTTCTTC. It translates to CASSLGLAGEGYEQFF. The full variable domain, completed using reference TRBV5-6 and TRBJ2-1, is DAGVTQSPTHLIKTRGQQVTLRCSPKSGHDTVSWYQQALGQGPQFIFQYYEEEERQRGNFPDRFSGHQFPNYSSELNVNALLLGDSALYLCASSLGLAGEGYEQFFGPGTRLTVL.

The V gene is TRBV4-1, the J gene TRBJ1-4; no firm D call. From germline, CDR1 is MGHRA and CDR2 YSYEKL. The CDR3 has 14 amino acids. Trimming stripped 4 bases from V and 8 bases from J, with 14 bases between. CDR3 in amino acids: CASSRGSADEKLFF. For the CDR3, the DNA is TGCGCCAGCAGCCGAGGGAGCGCGGACGAAAAACTGTTTTTT.

V and J are TRBV6-1 and TRBJ2-3; no clear D gene. The CDR3 spans 14 residues. Looked up from germline, CDR1 is MNHNS and CDR2 is SASEGT. Trimming removed 2 bases at V and 2 bases at J, with 8 bases between. CDR3 protein: CASSETLVTDTQYF. In DNA, the CDR3 is TGTGCCAGCAGTGAAACCCTAGTCACAGATACGCAGTATTTT.

This chain connects TRBV2 to TRBJ2-2; a possible D gene is TRBD1 (6 bases). Per germline, CDR1 SNHLY and CDR2 FYNNEI. V lost 11 bases and J 0 bases, leaving 13 bases between the germline ends. CDR3 size: 14 residues. In DNA, the CDR3 is TGTGCCTCCCGGACAGAGACGAACACCGGGGAGCTGTTTTTT. This sequence encodes CASRTETNTGELFF.

The genes are TRBV11-2 and TRBJ2-1, with 9 bases aligning to TRBD2. CDR3 size: 17 residues. Germline CDR1 and CDR2: SGHAT and FQNNGV. The V segment lost 5 bases and the J segment 5 bases; nucleotides outside the gene matches: 13. The CDR3 loop is CASSPRRKREVNNEQFF. The DNA of the CDR3 is TGTGCCAGCAGCCCGAGGAGAAAGCGGGAGGTAAACAATGAGCAGTTCTTC.

The chain combines TRBV5-6 with TRBJ1-2; 8 bases map to TRBD1. CDR1 is SGHDT, CDR2 YYEEEE, per germline. CDR3 length equals 14 residues. With 3 bases clipped from V and 5 bases from J, the junction kept 6 bases outside the gene matches. CDR3 nucleotides: TGTGCCAGCAGCTACGGACAGGGAGGGTATGGCTACACCTTC. Its translation: CASSYGQGGYGYTF.

This clone was detected only a few times. This chain uses TRBV5-1 with TRBJ1-5; TRBD1 matches 7 bases. This CDR3 spans 15 amino acids. Trimming removed 2 bases from V and 5 bases from J; junction bases left unmatched: 7. Per the germline V gene, CDR1 is SGHRS and CDR2 is YFSETQ. CDR3 sequence: CASSFTGEEDQPQHF. The CDR3 nucleotides read TGCGCCAGCAGCTTTACAGGGGAAGAGGATCAGCCCCAGCATTTT.

V usage is TRBV25-1 and J usage is TRBJ1-2; 9 positions match TRBD1. Germline V gives CDR1 MGHDK, CDR2 SYGVNS. This CDR3 spans 12 amino acids. V lost 7 bases, J lost 8 bases, and 5 bases stayed unmatched. CDR3 bases: TGTGCCAGCACAACAGGGGGCCGGGGCTACACCTTC. It encodes CASTTGGRGYTF.

The chain has TRBV7-9 and TRBJ2-7; TRBD2 aligns across 9 bases. The V gene's germline CDR1 is SEHNR and CDR2 FQNEAQ (reference sequence). Trimming at V came to 6 bases and at J to 3 bases, leaving 6 bases not matched to a gene. This CDR3 region has 14 residues. The CDR3 sequence is CASSPGLAIYEQYF. DNA for the CDR3: TGTGCCAGCAGTCCGGGACTAGCTATCTACGAGCAGTACTTC.

The chain recombines TRBV7-9 with TRBJ1-4, with TRBD1 matching 7 bases. Germline V CDR1 and CDR2: SEHNR, FQNEAQ (reference sequence). V dropped 0 bases and J dropped 7; count of bases not matched to a gene: 8. The CDR3 totals 16 residues. The DNA for the CDR3 is TGTGCCAGCAGCTTAGCGGGGAACAGGGGCGGTGAAAAACTGTTTTTT. Translating gives CASSLAGNRGGEKLFF.

J is TRBJ2-5 and V is TRBV9; D possibly corresponds to TRBD2 (6 bases). The germline V and J ends were trimmed by 0 bases and 5 bases, with 14 bases remaining between them. This CDR3 has 15 residues. Germline assignment: CDR1 SGDLS and CDR2 YYNGEE. The CDR3 coding sequence is TGTGCCAGCAGCGTAGTTGGGAGGTCCGAGGAGACCCAGTACTTC. Translated: CASSVVGRSEETQYF.

The V and J genes are TRBV2 and TRBJ2-3; 11 bases match TRBD2. The CDR3 is 18 amino acids. Germline-derived CDR1 and CDR2 are SNHLY and FYNNEI. Trimming took 10 bases from V and 2 from J; bases not matched to a gene: 17. The CDR3 region is CATPGLAEPEAPTDTQYF. The DNA for the CDR3 is TGTGCCACACCGGGACTAGCGGAGCCAGAGGCGCCCACAGATACGCAGTATTTT. Based on the CDR3 plus reference TRBV2 and TRBJ2-3, the full variable domain is EPEVTQTPSHQVTQMGQEVILRCVPISNHLYFYWYRQILGQKVEFLVSFYNNEISEKSEIFDDQFSVERPDGSNFTLKIRSTKLEDSAMYFCATPGLAEPEAPTDTQYFGPGTRLTVL.

The chain couples TRBV7-9 to TRBJ2-7, with 10 positions matching TRBD2. Germline-derived CDR1 and CDR2 are SEHNR and FQNEAQ (reference sequence). This CDR3 is built from 16 residues. Trimming took 3 bases from V and 1 from J; bases not matched to a gene: 6. CDR3 in DNA: TGTGCCAGCAGCTTGGGTAGCGGGAGGAGGTCCTACGAGCAGTACTTC. It specifies CASSLGSGRRSYEQYF.

The chain combines TRBV10-3 with TRBJ2-3; TRBD2 might be the D (6 bases). V lost 3 bases and J lost 1, with 11 bases in between. Germline CDR1 and CDR2: ENHRY and SYGVKD. The CDR3 runs 15 residues. CDR3 sequence: CAISERRGGTDTQYF. For the CDR3, the DNA is TGTGCCATCAGTGAAAGGCGGGGTGGCACAGATACGCAGTATTTT.

V is TRBV10-3 and J is TRBJ1-5, with a tentative D call TRBD1 (6 bases). CDR1 and CDR2 (germline): ENHRY, SYGVKD. The ends were cut back, 10 bases at V and 6 bases at J, with 19 bases in the middle. This CDR3 has 14 amino acids. The CDR3 DNA sequence: TGTGCCACCCAAACCGCAGGGGTAAGTCAGCCCCAGCATTTT. It yields the protein CATQTAGVSQPQHF.

This clone was counted a single time. The rearrangement links TRBV9 to TRBJ1-2; TRBD1 matches 9 bases. From germline, CDR1 is SGDLS and CDR2 YYNGEE. J was trimmed by 8 bases and V by 3 bases; bases with no gene match: 5. There are 13 residues in the CDR3. The CDR3: CASSDGDRAGYTF. The CDR3 DNA follows: TGTGCCAGCAGCGATGGGGACAGGGCCGGCTACACCTTC.

Remarks on this clone: At one boundary the junction diverges from the germline segment, which might be a read error. This chain joins TRBV30 and TRBJ1-2; TRBD1 aligns across 8 bases. This CDR3 is 13 amino acids long. The germline gives CDR1 GTSNPN, CDR2 SVGIG (reference sequence). The CDR3 loop is CVWSARTGLARDF. The CDR3 DNA sequence: TGTGTCTGGAGTGCTCGGACAGGGCTGGCGAGGGACTTC.

The chain recombines TRBV28 with TRBJ1-5; 7 bases fit TRBD1. This CDR3 contains 15 residues. The V gene's germline CDR1 is MDHEN and CDR2 SYDVKM. Losses at the gene ends were 6 bases for V and 0 bases for J; bases not matched to a gene: 5. This CDR3 reads CASRPTGDSNQPQHF. The CDR3 DNA reads as TGTGCCAGCAGGCCAACAGGGGATAGCAATCAGCCCCAGCATTTT.

The V call is TRBV9, the J call TRBJ1-6; possible D gene TRBD1, 5 bases. There are 14 residues in the CDR3. Trimming left V 3 bases short and J 6 bases short, with 10 bases between. Germline assignment: CDR1 SGDLS and CDR2 YYNGEE. The CDR3 protein is CASSAGLGNSPLHF. The CDR3 DNA reads TGTGCCAGCAGCGCGGGACTGGGTAATTCACCCCTCCACTTT.

The V call is TRBV28, the J call TRBJ2-7, with TRBD2 identical over 12 bases. This CDR3 spans 15 amino acids. CDR1 MDHEN and CDR2 SYDVKM come from the germline V gene. Trimming took 6 bases from V and 6 from J; bases not matched to a gene: 9. The CDR3: CASSKTSGSVFEQYF. CDR3 nucleotides: TGTGCCAGCAGCAAGACTAGCGGGAGTGTCTTCGAGCAGTACTTC.

This clone was picked up a small number of times. V and J are TRBV5-1 and TRBJ2-7; maybe TRBD2 (5 bases). CDR3 length equals 14 residues. V dropped 3 bases and J dropped 2 bases, with 12 bases sitting between them. CDR1 is SGHRS, CDR2 YFSETQ, per germline. The CDR3, as DNA: TGCGCCAGCAGCTCGGACTCCATGACCTACGAGCAGTACTTC. It is translated as CASSSDSMTYEQYF. Using reference TRBV5-1 and TRBJ2-7 for the parts outside the CDR3, the full variable domain is KAGVTQTPRYLIKTRGQQVTLSCSPISGHRSVSWYQQTPGQGLQFLFEYFSETQRNKGNFPGRFSGRQFSNSRSEMNVSTLELGDSALYLCASSSDSMTYEQYFGPGTRLTVT.